One and the same sample provided the 32 T cell receptor beta chains below, sequenced in a study of a mutant IDH1 vaccine in newly diagnosed glioma. Here immunoSEQ multiplex PCR was the method, and the copy in TCRdb shows in-frame clones only, minus some. There are about 40,000 clones in the sample; 84% occur only once, and about 2.2% lies in the top ten. These receptors lack a known antigen. Time point of the sample: week 11, during vaccination. Each vaccine dose was 300 ug of mutant IDH1 20-mer peptide, with topical imiquimod. The material sequenced was PBMCs, taken from a glioma patient whose treatment included an IDH1 peptide vaccine. These receptors were taken from a man in his forties with glioma.

The rearrangement uses TRBV27 and TRBJ2-1, with 8 nucleotides matching TRBD2. V dropped 5 bases and J dropped 7; count of bases not matched to a gene: 10. The CDR3 sequence is 15 residues long. Germline-derived CDR1 and CDR2 are MNHEY and SMNVEV (reference sequence). Here the CDR3 reads CASSPGGEGGNEQFF. For the CDR3, the DNA is TGTGCCAGCAGTCCCGGGGGGGAGGGCGGAAATGAGCAGTTCTTC.

This sequence joins TRBV10-2 and TRBJ1-1; D is ambiguous. This CDR3 is built from 13 residues. Trimming pared 0 bases from V and 9 bases from J, leaving 11 bases between. Germline lookup yields CDR1 WSHSY and CDR2 SAAADI. The CDR3 bases are TGCGCCAGCAGTGAGTCGACCGGGCGAAAAGCTTTCTTT. Its protein is CASSESTGRKAFF.

V usage is TRBV27 and J usage is TRBJ1-1, with TRBD1 matching 8 bases. This CDR3 has 15 amino acids. CDR1 and CDR2 from the germline V gene are MNHEY and SMNVEV (reference sequence). The trim removed 0 bases at V and 5 bases at J, leaving 5 bases unmatched. CDR3 residues: CASSLSSGGWTEAFF. The CDR3 DNA follows: TGTGCCAGCAGTTTATCCTCAGGGGGCTGGACTGAAGCTTTCTTT.

This clone is a singleton in its sample. V gene TRBV6-5 combines with J gene TRBJ2-7, with 9 bases fitting TRBD1. V was clipped by 5 bases and J by 3 bases; unmatched bases: 8. Germline lookup yields CDR1 MNHEY and CDR2 SVGAGI. The CDR3 totals 15 residues. Here the CDR3 reads CASSRGPGQGYEQYF. The CDR3 DNA reads as TGTGCCAGCAGTAGGGGACCGGGACAGGGCTACGAGCAGTACTTC.

V gene TRBV9 combines with J gene TRBJ1-2; unclear D gene. Germline V gives CDR1 SGDLS, CDR2 YYNGEE. V was trimmed by 0 bases and J by 2 bases, leaving 5 bases between them. The length of the CDR3 is 13 residues. CDR3: CASSVDSNYGYTF. In DNA form, the CDR3 reads TGTGCCAGCAGCGTAGACAGCAACTATGGCTACACCTTC.

In its sample, this clone was seen once. The chain joins TRBV6-5 to TRBJ1-4; D may be TRBD1 (5 bases). CDR3 length: 15 residues. Germline CDR1 is MNHEY and CDR2 is SVGAGI. Between the trimmed V and J ends, which lost 5 bases and 6 bases, there was a span of 16 bases. The CDR3 DNA reads TGTGCCAGCAGTCTGTCCCTGTGGGGGGATGAAAAACTGTTTTTT. Translating gives CASSLSLWGDEKLFF.

Written as DNA, the CDR3 is TGTGCCAGCAGTGGGACGGCGCGTAATGAAAAACTGTTTTTT. This codes for CASSGTARNEKLFF. This chain joins TRBV2 and TRBJ1-4; D call uncertain. The CDR3 totals 14 residues. CDR1 and CDR2 from the germline V gene are SNHLY and FYNNEI. The V gene lost 4 bases and the J gene lost 4 bases, with 10 bases spanning the gap. Looking up the rest from reference TRBV2 and TRBJ1-4 gives the full variable domain: EPEVTQTPSHQVTQMGQEVILRCVPISNHLYFYWYRQILGQKVEFLVSFYNNEISEKSEIFDDQFSVERPDGSNFTLKIRSTKLEDSAMYFCASSGTARNEKLFFGSGTQLSVL.

The chain couples TRBV2 to TRBJ1-2; D is unclear. The germline V and J ends were trimmed by 3 bases and 8 bases, with 13 bases remaining between them. The CDR3 runs 13 residues. The germline V gene has CDR1 SNHLY and CDR2 FYNNEI. CDR3 DNA: TGTGCCAGCAGTGAGGGCAGGAGAGAAGGCTACACCTTC. Its translation is CASSEGRREGYTF.

The V and J genes are TRBV5-1 and TRBJ2-2; 11 bases fit TRBD2. Losses at the gene ends were 4 bases for V and 4 bases for J; bases not matched to a gene: 9. Germline CDR1 SGHRS, CDR2 YFSETQ. The CDR3 extends over 17 amino acids. The CDR3, as DNA: TGCGCCAGCAGCCCAGGACTCGGGACTAGCGGCACCGGGGAGCTGTTTTTT. Its protein product is CASSPGLGTSGTGELFF.

This sequence joins TRBV6-5 and TRBJ2-7, with D unclear. V lost 3 bases, J lost 5 bases, and 14 bases lay in between. The CDR3 consists of 14 residues. Germline CDR1 MNHEY, CDR2 SVGAGI. CDR3 coding DNA: TGTGCCAGCAGTTATACGAGGATTCCCAACGAGCAGTACTTC. Its translation is CASSYTRIPNEQYF.

V usage is TRBV27 and J usage is TRBJ2-7, with D perhaps matching TRBD1 or TRBD2 (5 bases each). Germline-derived CDR1 and CDR2 are MNHEY and SMNVEV (reference sequence). Trimming stripped 6 bases from V and 5 bases from J, with 11 bases between. This CDR3 region has 12 residues. The CDR3 reads CASRGVTDEQYF. The CDR3 DNA sequence: TGTGCCAGCAGGGGGGTTACCGACGAGCAGTACTTC.

The chain is built from TRBV11-2 and TRBJ2-7, with 10 bases identical to TRBD1. With V trimmed by 5 bases and J by 6 bases, 10 bases remained unmatched. CDR1 is SGHAT, CDR2 FQNNGV, per germline. The CDR3 loop spans 15 amino acids. The chain's CDR3 is CASSPPGQGLGEQYF. CDR3 sequence (DNA): TGTGCCAGCAGCCCACCGGGACAGGGGTTGGGCGAGCAGTACTTC.

J is TRBJ2-4 and V is TRBV2, with D perhaps TRBD1 (6 bases). There are 15 residues in the CDR3. Between the trimmed V and J ends, which lost 7 bases and 2 bases, there was a span of 15 bases. Per the germline V gene, CDR1 is SNHLY and CDR2 is FYNNEI. Here the CDR3 reads CASIQQGASKNIQYF. CDR3 DNA: TGTGCCAGCATACAACAGGGCGCATCCAAAAACATTCAGTACTTC.

This clone was detected a few times. The V gene is TRBV28, the J gene TRBJ2-6; possibly TRBD1 for D (6 bases). V lost 6 bases, J lost 3 bases, and 12 bases lay in between. Germline V CDR1 and CDR2: MDHEN, SYDVKM. The CDR3 runs 15 residues. CDR3 in amino acids: CASRLQGDGANVLTF. The CDR3 region has the DNA TGTGCCAGCAGGTTACAGGGAGATGGGGCCAACGTCCTGACTTTC. The full variable domain, completed using reference TRBV28 and TRBJ2-6, is DVKVTQSSRYLVKRTGEKVFLECVQDMDHENMFWYRQDPGLGLRLIYFSYDVKMKEKGDIPEGYSVSREKKERFSLILESASTNQTSMYLCASRLQGDGANVLTFGAGSRLTVL.

The chain is built from TRBV15 and TRBJ1-1, with D possibly being TRBD1 (5 bases). The germline V gene has CDR1 LNHNV and CDR2 YYDKDF (reference sequence). V lost 1 base and J lost 5, with 14 bases in between. The CDR3 covers 15 residues. This chain's CDR3 is CATSRGGPGQTEAFF. CDR3 coding DNA: TGTGCCACCAGCAGAGGTGGCCCGGGGCAGACTGAAGCTTTCTTT.

CDR3 in DNA: TGTGCCAGCAGCACCATAGCGGGAGGGACCTACGAGCAGTACTTC. This codes for CASSTIAGGTYEQYF. The chain uses TRBV9 and TRBJ2-7; 11 positions match TRBD2. The ends lost 4 bases at V and 2 bases at J; junction bases unmatched: 5. The CDR3 totals 15 residues. The germline V gene encodes CDR1 SGDLS and CDR2 YYNGEE.

J is TRBJ2-7 and V is TRBV29-1; 11 bases line up with TRBD2. The CDR3 is made up of 14 amino acids. Germline V CDR1 and CDR2: SQVTM, ANQGSEA. V shed 6 bases and J 3 bases; nucleotides not matched to a gene: 7. CDR3 nucleotides: TGCAGCGTGGCCCGACTAGCGGGAAGCTACGAGCAGTACTTC. It specifies CSVARLAGSYEQYF.

This chain links TRBV6-6 with TRBJ1-1; no reliable D call. The CDR3 has 12 residues. The germline CDR1 and CDR2 sequences are MNHNY and SVGAGI (reference sequence). V lost 5 bases and J lost 5, with 9 bases in between. The DNA for the CDR3 is TGTGCCAGCAGTGTCGGAGAAACTGAAGCTTTCTTT. Amino acids: CASSVGETEAFF.

The chain has TRBV25-1 and TRBJ1-5, with TRBD1 identical over 7 bases. After removal of 8 bases from V and 3 bases from J, the junction contained 7 bases not matched to a gene. CDR1 and CDR2 (germline): MGHDK, SYGVNS. The CDR3 spans 14 residues. CDR3 residues: CASSTGAFNQPQHF. CDR3 nucleotide sequence: TGTGCCAGCTCTACAGGGGCCTTCAATCAGCCCCAGCATTTT.

CDR3 bases: TGTGCCAGCAGCGCCACGGGGGAGATCGGAGCTTTCTTT. It encodes CASSATGEIGAFF. The rearrangement links TRBV7-8 to TRBJ1-1, with D possibly TRBD1 on 5 matching bases. Between the trimmed V and J ends, which lost 5 bases and 10 bases, there was a span of 17 bases. The CDR3 sequence is 13 residues long. Per germline, CDR1 SGHVS and CDR2 FQNEAQ.

J is TRBJ2-7 and V is TRBV28, with D tentatively TRBD2 (8 bases). V gave up 7 bases and J gave up 3 bases, with 25 bases separating them. The CDR3 contains 17 residues. Germline values: CDR1 MDHEN, CDR2 SYDVKM. The CDR3 here is CASTSAGAQGGLYEQYF. CDR3 sequence (DNA): TGTGCCAGCACCTCAGCGGGGGCCCAGGGGGGCCTCTACGAGCAGTACTTC.

This chain connects TRBV18 to TRBJ1-2; D unresolved. Trimming cost V 2 bases and J 0 bases, with 7 bases left between them. This CDR3 has 14 amino acids. CDR1 is KGHSH and CDR2 is LQKENI in the germline V gene. The CDR3 coding sequence is TGTGCCAGCTCACCAAGGAGTACTAACTATGGCTACACCTTC. Encoded protein: CASSPRSTNYGYTF. The full variable domain, with the rest looked up from reference TRBV18 and TRBJ1-2, is NAGVMQNPRHLVRRRGQEARLRCSPMKGHSHVYWYRQLPEEGLKFMVYLQKENIIDESGMPKERFSAEFPKEGPSILRIQQVVRGDSAAYFCASSPRSTNYGYTFGSGTRLTVV.

The chain joins TRBV9 to TRBJ1-1; D perhaps matches TRBD1 (5 bases). Between the trimmed V and J ends, which lost 4 bases and 1 base, there was a span of 14 bases. The CDR3 is 15 residues long. CDR1 is SGDLS, CDR2 YYNGEE, per germline. CDR3: CASSPHSQGNTEAFF. The CDR3, as DNA: TGTGCCAGCAGCCCTCACTCCCAGGGGAACACTGAAGCTTTCTTT.

V gene TRBV11-2 combines with J gene TRBJ2-5; D is uncertain. The germline V and J ends were trimmed by 5 bases and 5 bases, with 12 bases remaining between them. This CDR3 has 13 amino acids. CDR1 is SGHAT, CDR2 FQNNGV, per germline. CDR3 DNA: TGTGCCAGCAGCCCTAGAGTCCGGGAGACCCAGTACTTC. Protein product: CASSPRVRETQYF. The variable domain in full, completed from reference TRBV11-2 and TRBJ2-5, reads EAGVAQSPRYKIIEKRQSVAFWCNPISGHATLYWYQQILGQGPKLLIQFQNNGVVDDSQLPKDRFSAERLKGVDSTLKIQPAKLEDSAVYLCASSPRVRETQYFGPGTRLLVL.

The chain links TRBV7-2 to TRBJ2-5; D may be TRBD1 (6 bases). Germline loops: CDR1 SGHTA, CDR2 FQGNSA. The CDR3 is 13 amino acids. Trimming took 4 bases from V and 4 from J, leaving 10 bases between them. The CDR3, as DNA: TGTGCCAGCAGCTCGGGACAAGGAGAGACCCAGTACTTC. Translated, it gives CASSSGQGETQYF.

V gene TRBV5-1 combines with J gene TRBJ2-3; perhaps TRBD2 as D (6 bases). The V and J ends lost 2 bases and 4 bases respectively, with 11 bases between them. CDR1 is SGHRS, CDR2 YFSETQ, per germline. CDR3 length: 14 amino acids. The CDR3 coding sequence is TGCGCCAGCAGCTTACAGACTAGGGCAGATACGCAGTATTTT. This translates into CASSLQTRADTQYF.

The genes are TRBV9 and TRBJ2-1; TRBD2 is a possible D gene (5 bases). Trimming pared 3 bases from V and 6 bases from J, leaving 10 bases between. CDR1 SGDLS and CDR2 YYNGEE come from the germline V gene. The CDR3 totals 13 residues. The CDR3 spells CASSGPEGNEQFF. The CDR3 region has the DNA TGTGCCAGCAGCGGTCCCGAGGGCAATGAGCAGTTCTTC.

The genes are TRBV5-4 and TRBJ1-2, with TRBD1 identical over 9 bases. This CDR3 contains 13 residues. Germline values: CDR1 SGHNT, CDR2 YYREEE (reference sequence). V lost 3 bases to trimming and J lost 6 bases; unmatched junction nucleotides: 3. Here the CDR3 reads CASSWDRANGYTF. The DNA of the CDR3 is TGTGCCAGCAGCTGGGACAGGGCAAATGGCTACACCTTC.

This clone appeared a few times. CDR3 sequence reads: CASRDGHFILTF. Here the CDR3 DNA reads TGTGCCAGTAGGGACGGACACTTCATCCTGACTTTC. J is TRBJ2-6 and V is TRBV19; D possibly corresponds to TRBD1 (5 bases). V was pared by 6 bases and J by 14 bases, with 14 bases between. Germline V gene data show CDR1 as LNHDA and CDR2 as SQIVND (reference sequence). This CDR3 is built from 12 residues.

This chain links TRBV5-1 with TRBJ2-1, with 9 bases that match TRBD1. There are 16 residues in the CDR3. Germline V CDR1 and CDR2: SGHRS, YFSETQ. J gave up 5 bases and V 1 base, and 7 bases lay outside the gene matches. The CDR3 is CASSLRTGQGNNEQFF. In nucleotides, the CDR3 is TGCGCCAGCAGCTTGAGAACGGGACAGGGAAACAATGAGCAGTTCTTC.

The chain uses TRBV5-1 and TRBJ1-3; D is undetermined. The CDR3 runs 13 residues. Germline loops: CDR1 SGHRS, CDR2 YFSETQ. V gave up 7 bases and J gave up 0 bases, with 8 bases separating them. The chain's CDR3 is CASAPGSGNTIYF. The CDR3 DNA follows: TGCGCCAGCGCCCCTGGCTCTGGAAACACCATATATTTT.

Here the CDR3 reads CASGSVASGQETQYF. The CDR3 DNA sequence: TGTGCCAGCGGGTCCGTCGCTAGCGGGCAAGAGACCCAGTACTTC. The J gene is TRBJ2-5, the V gene TRBV27; 8 nucleotides line up with TRBD2. The CDR3 extends over 15 amino acids. Germline CDR1 is MNHEY and CDR2 is SMNVEV (reference sequence). The ends lost 8 bases at V and 2 bases at J; junction bases unmatched: 10.